Given below is one T cell receptor (beta chain) in context. Use of 60 Vbeta and 13 Jbeta primers characterized the PCR. Method: immunoSEQ multiplex PCR; TCRdb's copy keeps in-frame clones and lacks some. The data show 65,000 to 75,000 clones, 65% to 80% seen once. The data are from a study of cytomegalovirus exposure and HLA in healthy donors. Germline CDR1 is SNHLY and CDR2 is FYNNEI. CDR3 size: 15 residues. V shed 4 bases, J shed 3 bases, and the junction held 8 bases outside the gene matches. The sequence was obtained from a man aged 40-50 years in good health and CMV-seropositive. This chain uses TRBV2 with TRBJ2-5; 7 nucleotides align to TRBD2. The sequenced sample consisted of PBMCs. The CDR3 loop reads CASSGGGPLKETQYF. The CDR3, as DNA: TGTGCCAGCAGTGGGGGGGGACCGTTAAAAGAGACCCAGTACTTC.